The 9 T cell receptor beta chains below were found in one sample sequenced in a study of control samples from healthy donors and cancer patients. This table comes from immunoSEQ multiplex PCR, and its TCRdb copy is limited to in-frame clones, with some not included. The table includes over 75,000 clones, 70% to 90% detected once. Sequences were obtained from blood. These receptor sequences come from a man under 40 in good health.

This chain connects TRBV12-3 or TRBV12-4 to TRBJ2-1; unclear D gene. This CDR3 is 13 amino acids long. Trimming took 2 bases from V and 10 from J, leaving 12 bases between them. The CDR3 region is CASSLQLPSEQFF. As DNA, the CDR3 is TGTGCCAGCAGTTTACAGTTGCCAAGCGAGCAGTTCTTC.

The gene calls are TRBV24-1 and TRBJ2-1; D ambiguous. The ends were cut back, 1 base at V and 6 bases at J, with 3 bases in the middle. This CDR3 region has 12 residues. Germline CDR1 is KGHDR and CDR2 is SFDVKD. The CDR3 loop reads CATSDLGNEQFF. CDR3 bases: TGTGCCACCAGTGATTTAGGCAATGAGCAGTTCTTC.

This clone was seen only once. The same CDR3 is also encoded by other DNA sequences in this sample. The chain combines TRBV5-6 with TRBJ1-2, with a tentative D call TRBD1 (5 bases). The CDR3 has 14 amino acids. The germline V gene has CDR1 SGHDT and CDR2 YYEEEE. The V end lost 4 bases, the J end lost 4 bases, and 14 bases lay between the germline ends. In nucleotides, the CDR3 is TGTGCCAGCAGCCCGGGAGAGAGGGGCTATGGCTACACCTTC. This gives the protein CASSPGERGYGYTF.

As DNA, the CDR3 is TGCAGCGTTGACAGCGGGGGGGCGGGTGAGCAGTTCTTC. This encodes CSVDSGGAGEQFF. This sequence joins TRBV29-1 and TRBJ2-1; the match to TRBD2 covers 10 bases. V lost 3 bases to trimming and J lost 9 bases; unmatched junction nucleotides: 5. Germline V gene lookup returns CDR1 SQVTM and CDR2 ANQGSEA. This CDR3 has 13 amino acids.

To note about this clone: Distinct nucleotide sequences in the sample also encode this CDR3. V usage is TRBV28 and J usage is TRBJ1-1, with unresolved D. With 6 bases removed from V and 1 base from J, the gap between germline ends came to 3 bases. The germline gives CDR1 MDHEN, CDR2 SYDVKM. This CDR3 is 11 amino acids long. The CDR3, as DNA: TGTGCCAGCAGGGGGAACACTGAAGCTTTCTTT. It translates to CASRGNTEAFF.

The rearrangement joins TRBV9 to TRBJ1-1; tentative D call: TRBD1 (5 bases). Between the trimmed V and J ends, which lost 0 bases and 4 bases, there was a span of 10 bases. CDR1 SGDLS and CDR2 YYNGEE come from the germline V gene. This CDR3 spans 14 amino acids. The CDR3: CASSVVAGSTEAFF. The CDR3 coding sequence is TGTGCCAGCAGCGTAGTCGCAGGGAGCACTGAAGCTTTCTTT.

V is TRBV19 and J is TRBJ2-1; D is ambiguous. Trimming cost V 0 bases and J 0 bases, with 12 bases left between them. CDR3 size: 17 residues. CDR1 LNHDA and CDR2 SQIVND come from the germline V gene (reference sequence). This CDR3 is CASSIDEPLSSYNEQFF. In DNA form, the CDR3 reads TGTGCCAGTAGTATAGATGAGCCTCTGAGCTCCTACAATGAGCAGTTCTTC. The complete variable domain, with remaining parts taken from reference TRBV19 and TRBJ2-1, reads DGGITQSPKYLFRKEGQNVTLSCEQNLNHDAMYWYRQDPGQGLRLIYYSQIVNDFQKGDIAEGYSVSREKKESFPLTVTSAQKNPTAFYLCASSIDEPLSSYNEQFFGPGTRLTVL.

In DNA, the CDR3 is TGTGCCAGCAGCGCGATAGGACAGACCTATGGCTACACCTTC. This translates into CASSAIGQTYGYTF. The gene calls are TRBV9 and TRBJ1-2, with TRBD1 as a possible D gene (6 bases). This CDR3 region has 14 residues. Germline CDR1 SGDLS, CDR2 YYNGEE. Between the trimmed V and J ends, which lost 3 bases and 4 bases, there was a span of 13 bases. Full variable domain (missing parts from reference TRBV9 and TRBJ1-2): DSGVTQTPKHLITATGQRVTLRCSPRSGDLSVYWYQQSLDQGLQFLIQYYNGEERAKGNILERFSAQQFPDLHSELNLSSLELGDSALYFCASSAIGQTYGYTFGSGTRLTVV.

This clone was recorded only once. DNA of the CDR3: TGTGCCAGCGTGGTTCAGAGTAATCAGCCCCAGCATTTT. Protein product: CASVVQSNQPQHF. The chain couples TRBV6-6 to TRBJ1-5; D not resolved. Germline CDR1 and CDR2: MNHNY and SVGAGI (reference sequence). V was pared by 8 bases and J by 4 bases, with 12 bases between. The CDR3 consists of 13 residues.